A few counts support the clone carrying this TCR beta chain. Trimming took off 5 bases at V and 3 bases at J, with 8 bases between the two ends. CDR1 is LNHDA and CDR2 is SQIVND in the germline V gene (reference sequence). The CDR3 spans 13 residues. The data stem from a study of blood T cell repertoires in COVID-19. Background on the study: The samples span acute and convalescent COVID-19 from the United States, Italy and Spain. T cells, B-cell-depleted T cells, or PBMCs provided the cDNA or gDNA that served as material.

Authors' methods: Nucleated cell number was recorded as an estimate derived from reference gene primer amplification. Produced via immunoSEQ multiplex PCR; TCRdb's table is partial and in-frame only. The V and J calls and clone size come from that table; D and trimming were worked out from the DNA. Among 190,000 or so clones, about four fifths were seen once, and the ten largest hold under 3%. The origin of this receptor is a man over 45 with active or convalescent COVID-19. V is TRBV19 and J is TRBJ1-3; TRBD1 is a possible D gene (6 bases). Specimen: peripheral blood. The CDR3 DNA sequence: TGTGCCAGTAGTCAACAGGGTGGAAACACCATATATTTT. Encoded protein: CASSQQGGNTIYF.